This passage covers 5 T cell receptor beta chains from one sample sequenced in a study of blood T cell repertoires in COVID-19. Measured with immunoSEQ multiplex PCR; TCRdb has only the in-frame clones, and not every one. The table records roughly 300,000 clones, around 87% of them present only once. Specimen: PBMCs or T cells enriched from blood (not recorded which). The source is a woman aged 25 to 39 who had recovered from COVID-19.

The chain combines TRBV5-1 with TRBJ2-5; tentatively, D is TRBD2 (5 bases). This CDR3 comprises 14 residues. Germline-derived CDR1 and CDR2 are SGHRS and YFSETQ. Trimming removed 0 bases from V and 3 bases from J, with 9 bases in between. The CDR3 here is CASSLERAEETQYF. The CDR3 DNA reads as TGCGCCAGCAGCTTGGAGCGAGCGGAAGAGACCCAGTACTTC.

The chain is built from TRBV10-3 and TRBJ2-1; a possible D gene is TRBD1 (5 bases). This CDR3 region has 13 residues. CDR1 and CDR2 (germline): ENHRY, SYGVKD. Trimming took off 0 bases at V and 13 bases at J, with 13 bases between the two ends. CDR3 protein: CAISESREGSQFF. The CDR3 nucleotides read TGTGCCATCAGTGAGTCCAGGGAAGGCAGCCAGTTCTTC.

The chain uses TRBV20-1 and TRBJ1-6; D ambiguous. CDR1 DFQATT and CDR2 SNEGSKA come from the germline V gene (reference sequence). The CDR3 is made up of 12 amino acids. V was clipped by 3 bases and J by 11 bases, with 11 bases between them. The CDR3 region has the DNA TGCAGTGCTAGTACCGGCGGGGCACCCCTCCACTTT. This encodes CSASTGGAPLHF.

CDR3 nucleotide sequence: TGTGCCAGCAGCCAAGATGAGAATCAGCCCCAGCATTTT. This translates into CASSQDENQPQHF. The genes are TRBV3-1 (or the pseudogene TRBV3-2) and TRBJ1-5; no clear D. This CDR3 region has 13 residues. With 0 bases removed from V and 4 bases from J, the gap between germline ends came to 4 bases. Germline CDR1 LGHDT, CDR2 YNNKEL (reference sequence).

The V and J genes are TRBV9 and TRBJ1-2, with 7 bases matching TRBD1. Trimming took 0 bases from V and 2 from J; bases not matched to a gene: 4. The CDR3 has 15 amino acids. Germline CDR1 and CDR2: SGDLS and YYNGEE. This chain's CDR3 is CASSVEVRGNYGYTF. The CDR3 nucleotides read TGTGCCAGCAGCGTAGAAGTCAGGGGGAACTATGGCTACACCTTC.